Listed below are T cell receptor beta chains from one sample, sequenced in a study of blood T cell repertoires in COVID-19. Produced via immunoSEQ multiplex PCR; TCRdb's table is partial and in-frame only. Of more than 75,000 clones in the sample, roughly 80% were seen once. The sequenced sample was peripheral blood. These receptors all stem from an elderly woman with active or convalescent COVID-19. Both conserved end residues are part of each CDR3. Fields, in order: CDR3 protein, CDR3 DNA, V gene, J gene, clone size, D gene. D genes are given only for firm matches. Rows may omit the clone size; those that give it use once, few, many or a size class.

cdr3_aa: CASSQDEAGFVQPQHF
cdr3_nt: TGCGCCAGCAGCCAAGATGAGGCAGGGTTTGTTCAGCCCCAGCATTTT
v_call: TRBV4-1
j_call: TRBJ1-5
clone_size: .
d_call: .

cdr3_aa: CASRAGGQNTEAFF
cdr3_nt: TGTGCCAGCAGGGCAGGGGGACAGAACACTGAAGCTTTCTTT
v_call: TRBV6-4
j_call: TRBJ1-1
clone_size: once
d_call: TRBD1

cdr3_aa: CASSLPLGEAALALHF
cdr3_nt: TGTGCCAGCAGCCTTCCTTTAGGAGAGGCAGCCCTGGCCCTCCACTTT
v_call: TRBV7-2
j_call: TRBJ1-6
clone_size: few
d_call: .

cdr3_aa: CSASWPGANYGYTF
cdr3_nt: TGCAGTGCTAGTTGGCCAGGGGCTAACTATGGCTACACCTTC
v_call: TRBV20-1
j_call: TRBJ1-2
clone_size: .
d_call: .

cdr3_aa: CARSTTGFANYGYTF
cdr3_nt: TGTGCCAGAAGCACGACAGGGTTCGCGAACTATGGCTACACCTTC
v_call: TRBV5-3
j_call: TRBJ1-2
clone_size: .
d_call: TRBD1

cdr3_aa: CASSSGLAGGPGETQYF
cdr3_nt: TGTGCCAGCAGCTCGGGACTAGCGGGGGGCCCGGGGGAGACCCAGTACTTC
v_call: TRBV7-3
j_call: TRBJ2-5
clone_size: .
d_call: TRBD2

cdr3_aa: CASVKRGDITDTQYF
cdr3_nt: TGTGCTAGTGTTAAGCGGGGGGACATCACAGATACGCAGTATTTT
v_call: TRBV12-5
j_call: TRBJ2-3
clone_size: .
d_call: TRBD2

cdr3_aa: CASSSTGGGLKETQYF
cdr3_nt: TGTGCCAGCAGCTCCACCGGGGGGGGACTAAAAGAGACCCAGTACTTC
v_call: TRBV5-4
j_call: TRBJ2-5
clone_size: .
d_call: TRBD2

cdr3_aa: CASTGLAGAGIGELFF
cdr3_nt: TGTGCCAGTACTGGCCTAGCGGGAGCGGGTATCGGGGAGCTGTTTTTT
v_call: TRBV19
j_call: TRBJ2-2
clone_size: .
d_call: TRBD2

cdr3_aa: CASSRTVGTDRF
cdr3_nt: TGTGCCAGCAGTCGGACGGTCGGGACAGACCGCTTC
v_call: TRBV6-2/TRBV6-3
j_call: TRBJ1-2
clone_size: .
d_call: TRBD1

cdr3_aa: CASSGLQGAEGYTF
cdr3_nt: TGTGCCAGCAGCGGATTACAGGGGGCGGAGGGCTACACCTTC
v_call: TRBV5-4
j_call: TRBJ1-2
clone_size: .
d_call: TRBD1

cdr3_aa: CATQGQSYEQYF
cdr3_nt: TGTGCCACCCAGGGTCAGTCCTACGAGCAGTACTTC
v_call: TRBV24-1
j_call: TRBJ2-7
clone_size: .
d_call: .

cdr3_aa: CASSLPRAQETQYF
cdr3_nt: TGTGCCAGCAGCCTACCCAGGGCGCAAGAGACCCAGTACTTC
v_call: TRBV7-2
j_call: TRBJ2-5
clone_size: .
d_call: .

cdr3_aa: CASSSELGGTTEAFF
cdr3_nt: TGCGCCAGCAGCTCCGAGTTGGGGGGGACGACTGAAGCTTTCTTT
v_call: TRBV5-1
j_call: TRBJ1-1
clone_size: .
d_call: .

cdr3_aa: CASTGQGQGEQYF
cdr3_nt: TGTGCCAGCACCGGACAGGGCCAAGGAGAGCAGTACTTC
v_call: TRBV18
j_call: TRBJ2-7
clone_size: .
d_call: TRBD1

cdr3_aa: CATSATRGGSISGANVLTF
cdr3_nt: TGTGCCACCAGTGCCACGAGGGGGGGATCCATCTCTGGGGCCAACGTCCTGACTTTC
v_call: TRBV24-1
j_call: TRBJ2-6
clone_size: .
d_call: .

cdr3_aa: CASSLSRLAGDEQFF
cdr3_nt: TGTGCCAGCAGTTTATCGAGGCTAGCGGGAGATGAGCAGTTCTTC
v_call: TRBV27
j_call: TRBJ2-1
clone_size: .
d_call: TRBD2

cdr3_aa: CASSYKGAGNYGYTF
cdr3_nt: TGTGCCAGCAGTTATAAAGGCGCAGGGAACTATGGCTACACCTTC
v_call: TRBV6-2/TRBV6-3
j_call: TRBJ1-2
clone_size: .
d_call: .

cdr3_aa: CASSHSRGGGRIDNGYGYTF
cdr3_nt: TGCGCCAGCAGCCACTCACGAGGGGGGGGAAGGATCGATAATGGCTATGGCTACACCTTC
v_call: TRBV4-3
j_call: TRBJ1-2
clone_size: .
d_call: .

cdr3_aa: CATSDFDSGSSGNTIYF
cdr3_nt: TGTGCCACCAGTGATTTTGACTCAGGGTCCTCTGGAAACACCATATATTTT
v_call: TRBV24-1
j_call: TRBJ1-3
clone_size: .
d_call: .

cdr3_aa: CSVRGQDNYGYTF
cdr3_nt: TGCAGCGTAAGAGGGCAAGATAACTATGGCTACACCTTC
v_call: TRBV29-1
j_call: TRBJ1-2
clone_size: .
d_call: .

cdr3_aa: CASSLSSGSYTQYF
cdr3_nt: TGTGCCAGCAGTTTGTCTAGCGGTTCATATACGCAGTATTTT
v_call: TRBV27
j_call: TRBJ2-3
clone_size: .
d_call: TRBD2

cdr3_aa: CASSQTGELFF
cdr3_nt: TGTGCCAGTAGTCAAACCGGGGAGCTGTTTTTT
v_call: TRBV19
j_call: TRBJ2-2
clone_size: .
d_call: .

cdr3_aa: CASSHTRAFAEAFF
cdr3_nt: TGTGCCAGCAGCCACACCAGGGCTTTCGCTGAAGCTTTCTTT
v_call: TRBV2
j_call: TRBJ1-1
clone_size: .
d_call: .

cdr3_aa: CASSASGSLSYEQYF
cdr3_nt: TGTGCCAGCAGCGCGAGCGGGAGCCTCTCCTACGAGCAGTACTTC
v_call: TRBV9
j_call: TRBJ2-7
clone_size: .
d_call: TRBD2

cdr3_aa: CASSSLGQGAGETQYF
cdr3_nt: TGCGCCAGCAGCTCACTCGGACAGGGGGCAGGGGAGACCCAGTACTTC
v_call: TRBV5-1
j_call: TRBJ2-5
clone_size: .
d_call: TRBD1

cdr3_aa: CASSTGTGTYNEQFF
cdr3_nt: TGCGCCAGCAGCACAGGGACAGGCACCTACAATGAGCAGTTCTTC
v_call: TRBV4-3
j_call: TRBJ2-1
clone_size: few
d_call: TRBD1

cdr3_aa: CAISDPTGGEKAFF
cdr3_nt: TGTGCCATCAGTGACCCGACAGGGGGGGAAAAAGCTTTCTTT
v_call: TRBV10-3
j_call: TRBJ1-1
clone_size: .
d_call: TRBD1

cdr3_aa: CASSLRGVGTDTQYF
cdr3_nt: TGTGCCAGCAGTCTCAGGGGCGTAGGCACAGATACGCAGTATTTT
v_call: TRBV27
j_call: TRBJ2-3
clone_size: few
d_call: .

cdr3_aa: CASSPDRANQPQHF
cdr3_nt: TGTGCCAGCTCACCGGACAGGGCCAATCAGCCCCAGCATTTT
v_call: TRBV18
j_call: TRBJ1-5
clone_size: .
d_call: TRBD1